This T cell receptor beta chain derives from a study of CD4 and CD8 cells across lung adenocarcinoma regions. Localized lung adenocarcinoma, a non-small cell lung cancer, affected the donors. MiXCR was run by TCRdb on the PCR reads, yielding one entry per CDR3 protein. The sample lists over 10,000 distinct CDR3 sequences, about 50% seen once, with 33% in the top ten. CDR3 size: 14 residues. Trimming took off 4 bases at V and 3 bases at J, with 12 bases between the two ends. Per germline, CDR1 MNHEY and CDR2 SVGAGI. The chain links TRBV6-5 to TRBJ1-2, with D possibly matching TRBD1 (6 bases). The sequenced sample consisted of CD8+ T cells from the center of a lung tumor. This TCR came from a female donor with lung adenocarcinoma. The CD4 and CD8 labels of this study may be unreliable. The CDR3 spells CASSLQGSDYGYTF. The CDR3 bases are TGTGCCAGCAGTTTACAGGGTTCGGACTATGGCTACACCTTC.